This T cell receptor beta chain appears in the sequencing data of a study of blood T cell repertoires in COVID-19. In the study overall: Sources were T cells, B-cell-depleted T cells, or PBMCs; the material itself was cDNA or gDNA.

Germline CDR1 reads DFQATT; CDR2 reads SNEGSKA (reference sequence). Trimming shortened V by 3 bases and J by 1 base, and 19 bases separated the two germline ends. The CDR3 contains 17 residues. The table came from immunoSEQ multiplex PCR; TCRdb's copy has only in-frame clones and leaves some out. The sample records 81,000 or so clones, about nine tenths being singletons. The sequenced material came from peripheral blood. The receptor comes from a man aged 65-85 years with active or convalescent COVID-19. The chain joins TRBV20-1 to TRBJ1-3; no clear D. The CDR3 DNA reads TGCAGTGCTAGTCCAGGCGAGTTTCTTACATCTGGAAACACCATATATTTT. Its protein product is CSASPGEFLTSGNTIYF.